This T cell receptor beta chain is drawn from a study of blood T cell repertoires in COVID-19. About the study: Collection of acute and convalescent COVID-19 samples took place in the United States, Italy and Spain. From T cells, B-cell-depleted T cells, or PBMCs came the material, which was cDNA or gDNA.

Per the original methods: Reference gene primers were amplified, and this amplification served to estimate nucleated cell counts. Some clones are missing from TCRdb's copy, which holds only in-frame ones; the method was immunoSEQ multiplex PCR. V and J calls and clone size are as listed in that table; D and trimming were resolved from the DNA. In the table there are 350,000 to 400,000 clones, around 87% of which are singletons. The CDR3 extends over 13 amino acids. V lost 5 bases and J lost 4; bases outside the gene matches: 5. In germline, CDR1 is SGHTA, CDR2 FQGTGA. This receptor was obtained from a young man with active or convalescent COVID-19. The V call is TRBV7-3, the J call TRBJ2-7; 7 bases map to TRBD1. Sequencing was carried out using peripheral blood. CDR3 protein: CASSEATGYEQYF. DNA of the CDR3: TGTGCCAGCAGCGAAGCGACAGGGTACGAGCAGTACTTC.